This T cell receptor beta chain was sequenced during a study of T cell responses to AZD1222 COVID-19 vaccine. Study conclusions and caveats: Spike was spanned by vaccine-associated CD4 TCRs, which were dominant at 160-218 and 743-854. White British ancestry dominated among donors, who included more females, and clonal diversity was possibly underestimated. Baseline seropositivity characterized only six AZD1222 recipients.

On this clone: The antigen is undetermined.

CDR1 SNHLY and CDR2 FYNNEI come from the germline V gene. Between the trimmed V and J ends, which lost 3 bases and 5 bases, there was a span of 13 bases. The CDR3 spans 14 residues. Assay used: immunoSEQ multiplex PCR; TCRdb lists only in-frame clones, some missing. The top ten clones hold 11% to 15% of a sample with approximately 65,000 clones, around 75% of them seen once. This rearrangement joins TRBV2 to TRBJ1-2; no reliable D call. The specimen comprised peripheral blood, sampled on day 0 of AZD1222 vaccination. The receptor was derived from an adult in good health. In DNA form, the CDR3 reads TGTGCCAGCAGTGAGTCTCGGCGAGCTTATGGCTACACCTTC. Translating gives CASSESRRAYGYTF.